These T cell receptor beta chains were read from a single sample in a study of cytomegalovirus exposure and HLA in healthy donors. Assay: immunoSEQ multiplex PCR; the TCRdb copy retains only in-frame clones and omits some. This table holds about 200,000 clones, around 80% found once. Sample: PBMCs. All receptors come from a young woman in good health and CMV-seropositive. The CDR3 runs from the conserved cysteine through the conserved F or W. D genes are given only for firm matches. Some rows have no size entry. The others give once, few or many, or a class for an expanded clone.

v_gene: TRBV18; abundance: -; j_gene: TRBJ2-1; d_gene: TRBD2; CDR3nt: TGTGCCAGCTCACCACGGCGGGAGGTGTCCTACAATGAGCAGTTCTTC; CDR3aa: CASSPRREVSYNEQFF
v_gene: TRBV9; abundance: -; j_gene: TRBJ2-7; d_gene: TRBD2; CDR3nt: TGTGCCAGCAGCCCCCGACTAGCGGGAGGGGACGAGCAGTACTTC; CDR3aa: CASSPRLAGGDEQYF
v_gene: TRBV4-3; abundance: -; j_gene: TRBJ2-5; d_gene: -; CDR3nt: TGCGCCAGCAGCCAAGGCAGGGAGGTTACGGAGACCCAGTACTTC; CDR3aa: CASSQGREVTETQYF
v_gene: TRBV5-1; abundance: -; j_gene: TRBJ2-5; d_gene: -; CDR3nt: TGCGCCAGCAGCCCAGGAGGGCCCTGGGAGACCCAGTACTTC; CDR3aa: CASSPGGPWETQYF
v_gene: TRBV5-1; abundance: -; j_gene: TRBJ2-5; d_gene: TRBD1; CDR3nt: TGCGCCAGCAGCTACCGGGACAGGGGGAGAGAGACCCAGTACTTC; CDR3aa: CASSYRDRGRETQYF
v_gene: TRBV30; abundance: -; j_gene: TRBJ1-1; d_gene: -; CDR3nt: TGTGCCTGGAGTGTAATGAACTCTGAAGCTTTCTTT; CDR3aa: CAWSVMNSEAFF
v_gene: TRBV14; abundance: -; j_gene: TRBJ2-3; d_gene: -; CDR3nt: TGTGCCAGCAGCCAACTAAGCACAGATACGCAGTATTTT; CDR3aa: CASSQLSTDTQYF
v_gene: TRBV5-4; abundance: -; j_gene: TRBJ1-1; d_gene: -; CDR3nt: TGTGCCAGCAGCTTGGACAGGATGAACACTGAAGCTTTCTTT; CDR3aa: CASSLDRMNTEAFF
v_gene: TRBV2; abundance: once; j_gene: TRBJ1-2; d_gene: TRBD1; CDR3nt: TGTGCCAGCAGACCCGACAGGGGGATCGGCTACACCTTC; CDR3aa: CASRPDRGIGYTF
v_gene: TRBV27; abundance: -; j_gene: TRBJ1-5; d_gene: -; CDR3nt: TGTGCCAGCAGTTTAATCAGGGGAAATCAGCCCCAGCATTTT; CDR3aa: CASSLIRGNQPQHF
v_gene: TRBV6-4; abundance: -; j_gene: TRBJ2-1; d_gene: -; CDR3nt: TGTGCCAGCAGTGACGAGGGAAATGAGCAGTTCTTC; CDR3aa: CASSDEGNEQFF
v_gene: TRBV5-1; abundance: -; j_gene: TRBJ2-6; d_gene: TRBD1; CDR3nt: TGCGCCAGCAGGGCGGGACAGGGGTCCGGGGCCAACGTCCTGACTTTC; CDR3aa: CASRAGQGSGANVLTF
v_gene: TRBV7-9; abundance: -; j_gene: TRBJ2-1; d_gene: TRBD1; CDR3nt: TGTGCCAGCAGCTTAGCTGGGACAGCAAGCTCCTACAATGAGCAGTTCTTC; CDR3aa: CASSLAGTASSYNEQFF
v_gene: TRBV27; abundance: -; j_gene: TRBJ2-1; d_gene: -; CDR3nt: TGTGCCAGCAGTTTAGGGCCCAGCTCCTACAATGAGCAGTTCTTC; CDR3aa: CASSLGPSSYNEQFF
v_gene: TRBV5-1; abundance: -; j_gene: TRBJ2-7; d_gene: TRBD2; CDR3nt: TGCGCCAGCAGCCTACCCGGGACTAGCGGGAGGCCTAGGTCCTACGAGCAGTACTTC; CDR3aa: CASSLPGTSGRPRSYEQYF
v_gene: TRBV29-1; abundance: -; j_gene: TRBJ2-7; d_gene: -; CDR3nt: TGCAGCGTCATTGAGGAGGGACAGCCCTCCTACGAGCAGTACTTC; CDR3aa: CSVIEEGQPSYEQYF
v_gene: TRBV25-1; abundance: -; j_gene: TRBJ2-1; d_gene: -; CDR3nt: TGTGCCAGCAGTAGAATTCCTATCAATGAGCAGTTCTTC; CDR3aa: CASSRIPINEQFF
v_gene: TRBV13; abundance: few; j_gene: TRBJ2-1; d_gene: TRBD2; CDR3nt: TGTGCCAGCAGCTTTCTCAAGAAGAGCGGGGGGGCCCTTCAGCAGTTCTTC; CDR3aa: CASSFLKKSGGALQQFF
v_gene: TRBV10-1; abundance: -; j_gene: TRBJ2-5; d_gene: TRBD2; CDR3nt: TGCGCCAGCAGGACTGGGACTAGCTCGTCAGAGACCCAGTACTTC; CDR3aa: CASRTGTSSSETQYF
v_gene: TRBV6-6; abundance: -; j_gene: TRBJ1-1; d_gene: TRBD1; CDR3nt: TGTGCCAGCAGTTACAGCGGGGGACAGGGTGGCACTGAAGCTTTCTTT; CDR3aa: CASSYSGGQGGTEAFF
v_gene: TRBV2; abundance: once; j_gene: TRBJ2-5; d_gene: -; CDR3nt: TGTGCCAGCAGGGGGGGTGCGGCAAGCGAAGAGACCCAGTACTTC; CDR3aa: CASRGGAASEETQYF
v_gene: TRBV5-4; abundance: -; j_gene: TRBJ1-2; d_gene: -; CDR3nt: TGTGCCAGCAGCTTGGCCTCCGGTTACCTCAACTATGGCTACACCTTC; CDR3aa: CASSLASGYLNYGYTF
v_gene: TRBV5-4; abundance: few; j_gene: TRBJ2-6; d_gene: -; CDR3nt: TGTGCCAGCAGCCAGGGAATCGGGGCCAACGTCCTGACTTTC; CDR3aa: CASSQGIGANVLTF
v_gene: TRBV7-9; abundance: -; j_gene: TRBJ1-6; d_gene: TRBD1; CDR3nt: TGTGCCAGCATCCGGACAGGGCTTAATTCACCCCTCCACTTT; CDR3aa: CASIRTGLNSPLHF
v_gene: TRBV5-8; abundance: -; j_gene: TRBJ2-3; d_gene: TRBD1; CDR3nt: TGTGCCAGCAGCGGGGGGACAGGGGGCATGACAGATACGCAGTATTTT; CDR3aa: CASSGGTGGMTDTQYF
v_gene: TRBV2; abundance: -; j_gene: TRBJ1-2; d_gene: TRBD1; CDR3nt: TGTGCCAGCGGACAGGGGTATGGCTACACCTTC; CDR3aa: CASGQGYGYTF
v_gene: TRBV10-1; abundance: once; j_gene: TRBJ1-1; d_gene: -; CDR3nt: TGCGCCAGCAGTGAGATCCCGGGGACTGAAGCTTTCTTT; CDR3aa: CASSEIPGTEAFF
v_gene: TRBV7-2; abundance: -; j_gene: TRBJ2-4; d_gene: TRBD2; CDR3nt: TGTGCCAGCAGCCCCCTCTTGGCCCTAGCGGGGGGGAACATTCAGTACTTC; CDR3aa: CASSPLLALAGGNIQYF
v_gene: TRBV29-1; abundance: -; j_gene: TRBJ1-1; d_gene: TRBD1; CDR3nt: TGCAGCGGGGGACAGGGGGCAACCACTGAAGCTTTCTTT; CDR3aa: CSGGQGATTEAFF
v_gene: TRBV4-2; abundance: -; j_gene: TRBJ2-1; d_gene: TRBD1; CDR3nt: TGTGCCAGCAGCCAAGAGGGACAGTGGCTGTTCTTC; CDR3aa: CASSQEGQWLFF